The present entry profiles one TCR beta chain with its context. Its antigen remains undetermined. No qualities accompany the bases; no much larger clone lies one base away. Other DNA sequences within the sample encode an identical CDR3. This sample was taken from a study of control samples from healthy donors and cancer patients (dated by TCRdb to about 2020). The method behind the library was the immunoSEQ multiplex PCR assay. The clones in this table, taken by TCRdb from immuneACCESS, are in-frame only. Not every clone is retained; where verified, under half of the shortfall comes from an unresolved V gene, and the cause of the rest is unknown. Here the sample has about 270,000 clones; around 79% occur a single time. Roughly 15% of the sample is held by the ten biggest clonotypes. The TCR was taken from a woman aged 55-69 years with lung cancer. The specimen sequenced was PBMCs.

The encoded CDR3 is CASSSGQGYTGELFF. The DNA reads as follows: TGTGCCAGCAGCTCCGGACAGGGGTACACCGGGGAGCTGTTTTTT. Here the chain combines TRBV7-3 and TRBJ2-2, with 9 bases in between that match TRBD1. Trimming accounts for 4 bases at V and 3 bases at J, while the number of junction bases matched to no gene is 3. The germline V gene gives CDR1 as SGHTA and CDR2 as FQGTGA. CDR3 length: 15 amino acids, cysteine to phenylalanine. The only DNA kept is the CDR3, 45 bases in frame from the first base.